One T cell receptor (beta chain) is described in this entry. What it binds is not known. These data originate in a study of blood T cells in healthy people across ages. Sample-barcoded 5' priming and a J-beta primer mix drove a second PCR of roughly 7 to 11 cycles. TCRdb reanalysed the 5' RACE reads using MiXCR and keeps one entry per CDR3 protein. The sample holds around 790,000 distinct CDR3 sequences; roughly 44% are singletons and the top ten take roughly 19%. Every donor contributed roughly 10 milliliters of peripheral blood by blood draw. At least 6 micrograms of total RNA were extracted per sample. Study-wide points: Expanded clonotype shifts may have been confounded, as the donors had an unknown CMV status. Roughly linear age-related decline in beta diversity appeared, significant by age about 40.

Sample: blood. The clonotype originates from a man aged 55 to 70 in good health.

The CDR3 spells CASSHGTGKNIQYF. Here the CDR3 DNA reads TGTGCCAGCAGCCACGGGACAGGGAAAAACATTCAGTACTTC. The rearrangement links TRBV14 to TRBJ2-4; 9 positions agree with TRBD1. Germline-derived CDR1 and CDR2 are SGHDN and FVKESK. The ends lost 3 bases at V and 4 bases at J; junction bases unmatched: 1. The CDR3 spans 14 residues.